This T cell receptor (beta chain) was retrieved from a study of blood T cell repertoires in COVID-19. Study summary: Both acute and convalescent COVID-19 samples were obtained from the United States, Italy and Spain. T cells, B-cell-depleted T cells, or PBMCs supplied cDNA or gDNA.

Worth noting for this clone: The identical CDR3 is also encoded by other nucleotide sequences in the sample.

In the original processing: Reference gene primer amplification gave estimated nucleated cell counts. The assay was immunoSEQ multiplex PCR, and TCRdb's table has in-frame clones only and misses some. V and J calls and clone size are copied from that table; D and trimming were computed from the DNA. This sample has roughly 260,000 clones, with roughly four fifths found just once. From germline, CDR1 is LGHDT and CDR2 YNNKEL (reference sequence). The V and J ends lost 2 bases and 5 bases respectively, with 3 bases between them. The CDR3 runs to 11 residues. The rearrangement uses TRBV3-1 (or the pseudogene TRBV3-2) and TRBJ1-1; D ambiguous. The origin of this receptor is a woman aged 70 to 79 with acute or convalescent COVID-19. What was sequenced was peripheral blood. CDR3 residues: CASSQRTEAFF. The DNA for the CDR3 is TGTGCCAGCAGCCAACGGACTGAAGCTTTCTTT.